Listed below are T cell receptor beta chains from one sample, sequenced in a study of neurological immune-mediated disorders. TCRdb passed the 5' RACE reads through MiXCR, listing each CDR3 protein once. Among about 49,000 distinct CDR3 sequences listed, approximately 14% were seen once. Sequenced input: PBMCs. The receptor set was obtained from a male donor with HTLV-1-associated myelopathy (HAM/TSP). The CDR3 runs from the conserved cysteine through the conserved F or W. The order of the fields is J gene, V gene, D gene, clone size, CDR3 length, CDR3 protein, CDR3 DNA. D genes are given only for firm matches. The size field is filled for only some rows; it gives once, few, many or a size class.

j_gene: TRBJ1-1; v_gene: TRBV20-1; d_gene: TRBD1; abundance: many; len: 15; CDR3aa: CSAPPTGGLGTEAFF; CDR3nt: TGCAGTGCTCCCCCCACAGGGGGCCTTGGCACTGAAGCTTTCTTT
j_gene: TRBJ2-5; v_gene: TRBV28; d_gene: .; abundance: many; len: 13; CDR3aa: CASSSTGSGAQYF; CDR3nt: TGTGCCAGCAGTTCAACAGGGTCAGGGGCCCAGTACTTC
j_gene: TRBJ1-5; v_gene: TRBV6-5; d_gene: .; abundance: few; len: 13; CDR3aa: CASSYSWNQPQHF; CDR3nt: TGTGCCAGCAGTTACTCTTGGAATCAGCCCCAGCATTTT
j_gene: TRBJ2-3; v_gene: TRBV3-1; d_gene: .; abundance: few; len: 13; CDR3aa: CASSQRERDTQYF; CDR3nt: TGTGCCAGCAGCCAAAGGGAGCGGGATACGCAGTATTTT
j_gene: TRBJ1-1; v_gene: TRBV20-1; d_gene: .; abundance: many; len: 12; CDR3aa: CSASRVGTEAFF; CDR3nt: TGCAGTGCTAGCAGGGTAGGCACTGAAGCTTTCTTT
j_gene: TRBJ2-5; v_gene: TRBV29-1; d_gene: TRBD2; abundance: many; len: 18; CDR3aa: CSVPPAGLAGGVQETQYF; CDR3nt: TGCAGCGTCCCCCCCGCGGGGCTAGCGGGGGGCGTACAAGAGACCCAGTACTTC
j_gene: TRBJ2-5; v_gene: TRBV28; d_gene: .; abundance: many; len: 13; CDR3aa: CASTRRGGETQYF; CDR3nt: TGTGCCAGCACCAGGAGGGGTGGGGAGACCCAGTACTTC
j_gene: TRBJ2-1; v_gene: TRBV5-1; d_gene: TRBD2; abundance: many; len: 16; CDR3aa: CASSSTIAGLYNEQFF; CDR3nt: TGCGCCAGCAGCTCAACGATAGCGGGTTTATACAATGAGCAGTTCTTC
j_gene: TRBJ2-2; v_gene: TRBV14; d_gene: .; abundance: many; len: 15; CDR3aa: CASSQDPWNTGELFF; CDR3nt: TGTGCCAGCAGCCAAGATCCCTGGAACACCGGGGAGCTGTTTTTT
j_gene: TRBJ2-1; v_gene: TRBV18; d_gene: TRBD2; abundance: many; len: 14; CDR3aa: CASFGGASSNEQFF; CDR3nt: TGTGCCAGTTTCGGGGGGGCGTCCTCCAATGAGCAGTTCTTC
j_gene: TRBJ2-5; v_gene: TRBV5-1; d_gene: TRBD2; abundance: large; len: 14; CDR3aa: CASSLAGQGETQYF; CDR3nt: TGCGCCAGCAGCCTAGCGGGGCAGGGAGAGACCCAGTACTTC
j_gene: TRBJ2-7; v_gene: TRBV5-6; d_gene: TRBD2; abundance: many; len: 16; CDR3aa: CASSVTSGGRSYEQYF; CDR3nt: TGTGCCAGCAGCGTGACTAGCGGGGGTCGATCCTACGAGCAGTACTTC
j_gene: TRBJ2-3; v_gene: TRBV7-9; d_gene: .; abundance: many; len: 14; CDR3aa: CASSEPGGTDTQYF; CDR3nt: TGTGCCAGCAGCGAACCAGGGGGCACAGATACGCAGTATTTT
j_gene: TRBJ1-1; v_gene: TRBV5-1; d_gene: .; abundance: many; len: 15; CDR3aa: CASSLVGRRETEAFF; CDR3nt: TGCGCCAGCAGCTTGGTTGGACGGCGGGAGACTGAAGCTTTCTTT
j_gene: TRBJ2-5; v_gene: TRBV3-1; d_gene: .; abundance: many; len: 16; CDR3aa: CASSQDSAGLGETQYF; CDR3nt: TGTGCCAGCAGCCAAGATTCGGCAGGGCTGGGGGAGACCCAGTACTTC
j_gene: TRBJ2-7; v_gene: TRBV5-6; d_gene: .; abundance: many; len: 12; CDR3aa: CASSLAAYEQYF; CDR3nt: TGTGCCAGCAGCTTGGCGGCCTACGAGCAGTACTTC
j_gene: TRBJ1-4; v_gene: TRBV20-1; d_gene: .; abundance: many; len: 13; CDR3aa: CSANHGTNEKLFF; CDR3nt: TGCAGTGCTAACCACGGGACTAATGAAAAACTGTTTTTT
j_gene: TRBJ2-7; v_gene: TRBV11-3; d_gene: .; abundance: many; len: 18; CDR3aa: CASSPKQGLPDKSYEQYF; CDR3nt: TGTGCCAGCAGCCCAAAACAGGGACTACCGGATAAGTCCTACGAGCAGTACTTC
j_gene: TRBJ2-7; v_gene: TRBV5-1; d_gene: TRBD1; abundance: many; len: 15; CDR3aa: CASSRPGQGIHEQYF; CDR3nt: TGCGCCAGCAGCCGACCGGGACAGGGCATCCACGAGCAGTACTTC
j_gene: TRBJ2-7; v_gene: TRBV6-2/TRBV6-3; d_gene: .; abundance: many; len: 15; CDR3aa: CASSDLGIGGYEQYF; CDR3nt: TGTGCCAGCAGTGACCTCGGGATTGGGGGCTACGAGCAGTACTTC
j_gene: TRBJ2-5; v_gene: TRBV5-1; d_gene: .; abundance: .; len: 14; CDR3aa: CASRDNRAEETQYF; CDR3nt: TGCGCCAGCCGGGACAACCGGGCAGAAGAGACCCAGTACTTC
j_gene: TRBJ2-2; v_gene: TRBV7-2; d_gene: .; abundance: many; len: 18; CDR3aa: CASAGRNAARSNTGELFF; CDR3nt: TGTGCCAGCGCCGGAAGGAACGCAGCTAGGTCGAACACCGGGGAGCTGTTTTTT
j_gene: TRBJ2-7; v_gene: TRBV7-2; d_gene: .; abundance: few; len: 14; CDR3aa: CASSPQATMVEQYF; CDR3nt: TGTGCCAGCAGCCCCCAGGCGACAATGGTGGAGCAGTACTTC
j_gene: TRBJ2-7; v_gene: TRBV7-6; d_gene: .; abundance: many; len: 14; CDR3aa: CASSSDSLSYEQYF; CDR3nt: TGTGCCAGCAGCTCTGACTCTTTATCCTACGAGCAGTACTTC
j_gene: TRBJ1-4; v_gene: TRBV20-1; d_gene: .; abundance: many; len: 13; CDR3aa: CTIADSRNEKLFF; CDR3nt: TGCACGATTGCGGACAGCCGTAATGAAAAACTGTTTTTT
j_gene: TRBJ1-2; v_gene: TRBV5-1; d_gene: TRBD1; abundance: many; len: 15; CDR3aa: CASSFRGGAGYGYTF; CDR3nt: TGCGCCAGCAGCTTCAGAGGGGGCGCGGGGTATGGCTACACCTTC
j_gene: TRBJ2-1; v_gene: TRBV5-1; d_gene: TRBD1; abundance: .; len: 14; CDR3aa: CASSPGQGYKEHFF; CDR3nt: TGCGCCAGCAGCCCGGGACAGGGTTACAAAGAGCATTTCTTC
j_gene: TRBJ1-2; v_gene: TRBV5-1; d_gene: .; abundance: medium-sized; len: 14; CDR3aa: CASSPGAEGYGYTF; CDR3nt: TGCGCCAGCAGCCCAGGGGCGGAAGGCTATGGCTACACCTTC
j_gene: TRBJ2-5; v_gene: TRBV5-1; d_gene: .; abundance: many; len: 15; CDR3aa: CASSFETGFLETQYF; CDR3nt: TGCGCCAGCAGCTTTGAAACAGGGTTCTTAGAGACCCAGTACTTC
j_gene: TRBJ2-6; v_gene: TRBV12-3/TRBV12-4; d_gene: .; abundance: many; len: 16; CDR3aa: CASSSVQGSGANVLTF; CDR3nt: TGTGCCAGCAGTAGCGTACAGGGAAGTGGGGCCAACGTCCTGACTTTC
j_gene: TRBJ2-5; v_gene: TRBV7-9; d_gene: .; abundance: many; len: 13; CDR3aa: CASSLIWGETQYF; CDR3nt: TGTGCCAGCAGCTTAATTTGGGGGGAGACCCAGTACTTC
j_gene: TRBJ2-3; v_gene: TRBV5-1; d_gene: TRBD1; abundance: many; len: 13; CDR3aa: CASRWTGADTQYF; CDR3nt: TGCGCCAGCAGATGGACAGGGGCAGATACGCAGTATTTT
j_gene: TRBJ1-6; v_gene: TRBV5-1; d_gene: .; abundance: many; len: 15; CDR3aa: CASSLDGQLNSPLHF; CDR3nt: TGCGCCAGCAGCTTGGATGGACAACTCAATTCACCCCTCCACTTT
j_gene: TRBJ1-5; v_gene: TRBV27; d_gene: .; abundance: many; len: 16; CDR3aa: CASSLPFEVGNQPQHF; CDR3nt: TGTGCCAGCAGCCTACCCTTTGAGGTCGGCAATCAGCCCCAGCATTTT
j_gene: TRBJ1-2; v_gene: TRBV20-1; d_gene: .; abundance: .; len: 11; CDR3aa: CSARRQKGYTF; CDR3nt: TGCAGTGCTAGAAGACAGAAAGGCTACACCTTC
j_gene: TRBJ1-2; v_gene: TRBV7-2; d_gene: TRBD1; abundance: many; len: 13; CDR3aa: CASSIRQGSGYTF; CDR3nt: TGTGCCAGCAGCATAAGACAGGGGTCTGGCTACACCTTC